This TCR beta chain was obtained from a study of T cells after yellow fever vaccination (dated by TCRdb to the late 2010s). Turning to the overall study: The SMART-Seq v4 Ultra Low Input RNA kit was used to prepare libraries from fractions with low cell numbers. To follow T-cell clones before and after primary and booster YFV17D yellow fever vaccination, bulk TCR alpha and beta repertoires were sequenced over time. Two healthy male donors made up the cohort, one aged 18 to 30 years and the other aged 30 to 39 years. Bulk PBMC replicates and cell subsets were isolated from blood drawn at multiple timepoints before and after both primary and secondary immunization.

Sequenced on an Illumina NovaSeq 6000. TCR cDNA was synthesized by 5'RACE template switching, through which a universal primer site and unique molecular identifiers were introduced. Priming of cDNA synthesis was performed from both the TCR alpha and TCR beta constant segments. Libraries were amplified in two PCR steps, with sample barcodes and sequencing adapters added in the second step. Libraries were sequenced on Illumina HiSeq 2500 (2x100 bp) or NovaSeq (2x150 bp). From the authors' description of their analysis: MIGEC handled demultiplexing of reads and collapsing into UMI consensus sequences, while MiXCR performed V(D)J alignment. Vaccine-responding clonotypes were defined with edgeR using replicate PBMC samples, requiring FDR below 0.01 and a log2 fold change above 5 up to day 15. Each bulk clonotype was labeled CD4 or CD8 based on which sequenced repertoire, CD4 or CD8, contained the clonotype at higher abundance. The public reads were run again by TCRdb, first through fastp at Q25 and then through MiXCR, and only productive beta chains were kept. Rows merge per CDR3 protein into single entries with the most common DNA and genes. These V and J calls originate from TCRdb's pipeline instead of the authors' own analysis. The sample yields roughly 310,000 distinct CDR3 sequences; approximately 3.9% were counted once. The ten most abundant clones make up around 24% of the sample.

In this sample, this clonotype turned up many times. Its antigen is still unknown. No base quality values were provided; no much bigger clone lies one nucleotide off. CDR1 DFQATT and CDR2 SNEGSKA are derived from the germline V gene (reference sequence). Trimming accounts for 4 bases at V and 4 bases at J, while the number of junction bases matched to no gene is 11. Inclusive of the bounding cysteine and phenylalanine, the CDR3 is 15 residues long. Only CDR3 DNA is held: 45 bases, read in frame from base 1. Beyond this particular receptor, the publication reports: The study included only two donors, which limits how far the findings can be generalized. A small fraction of clonotypes appeared in both the CD4 and CD8 compartments, likely as a result of convergent recombination. FACS-sorted repertoires could contain abundant contaminating clonotypes from the bulk population, so computational filtering was required. After the booster, most clones that had expanded after primary vaccination were detected again (around 95% of CD4 and about 88% of CD8), suggesting broad maintenance of memory. Compared with the primary T-cell response, the secondary T-cell response was faster but weaker, reaching its peak on day 5 rather than on day 15.

The treatment or condition label, as the study defines it: live attenuated yellow fever vaccine strain. Two biological replicates of bulk PBMCs were collected at each blood-draw timepoint. A standard Ficoll-Paque protocol was used to isolate PBMCs from peripheral blood. RNA was extracted with TriZol from bulk PBMCs, CD4 and CD8 fractions, and dextramer-positive and dextramer-negative fractions. The chain uses TRBV20-1 and TRBJ2-3; TRBD2 aligns with 7 central bases. The sequencing here drew on PBMCs, taken on the day of the yellow fever booster vaccination. The receptor comes from a man aged 18 to 35 who received the YFV17D yellow fever vaccine. The CDR3 protein is CSATWPGGPADTQYF. The nucleotide sequence is given as TGCAGTGCTACTTGGCCGGGGGGACCCGCAGATACGCAGTATTTT.